This passage covers 32 T cell receptor beta chains from one sample sequenced in a study of blood T cell repertoires in COVID-19. Only in-frame clones appear in the TCRdb table, and some are missing; sequencing was by immunoSEQ multiplex PCR. In the table there are some 300,000 clones, around 90% of which are singletons. The sequenced material came from PBMCs or T cells enriched from blood (not recorded which). The source of these receptors is a woman in her sixties in a cohort exposed to, infected with or recovered from COVID-19 (not recorded which).

The chain links TRBV5-1 to TRBJ2-1; 9 bases align to TRBD2. The ends lost 3 bases at V and 1 base at J; junction bases unmatched: 8. Germline CDR1 SGHRS, CDR2 YFSETQ. This CDR3 region has 17 residues. Here the CDR3 reads CASSSALAGRSYNEQFF. As DNA, the CDR3 is TGCGCCAGCAGCTCGGCCCTAGCGGGGAGGTCCTACAATGAGCAGTTCTTC.

The chain carries TRBV27 and TRBJ1-4; perhaps TRBD1 as D (5 bases). The CDR3 has 16 residues. Trimming removed 0 bases from V and 7 bases from J, with 15 bases in between. Germline V gene lookup returns CDR1 MNHEY and CDR2 SMNVEV (reference sequence). The DNA for the CDR3 is TGTGCCAGCAGTTTATCGTTCCCCAGGGATCGTGAAAAACTGTTTTTT. Its translation is CASSLSFPRDREKLFF.

This clone came up a few times. The chain links TRBV7-2 to TRBJ2-1; D gene ambiguous. Germline V gene lookup returns CDR1 SGHTA and CDR2 FQGNSA. V was trimmed by 5 bases and J by 6 bases, leaving 5 bases between them. The CDR3 has 11 amino acids. The chain's CDR3 is CASSLLNEQFF. Written as DNA, the CDR3 is TGTGCCAGCAGCCTCCTCAATGAGCAGTTCTTC.

V usage is TRBV6-5 and J usage is TRBJ1-2; the match to TRBD1 covers 8 bases. CDR1 is MNHEY and CDR2 is SVGAGI in the germline V gene. This CDR3 is built from 11 residues. The V and J ends lost 9 bases and 7 bases, in that order; junction bases with no gene match: 4. The CDR3 loop is CASRQGFGYTF. CDR3 in DNA: TGTGCCAGTCGACAGGGGTTTGGCTACACCTTC.

This sequence joins TRBV28 and TRBJ2-1, with a tentative D call TRBD2 (5 bases). The CDR3 runs to 15 residues. The V end was cut by 4 bases, the J end by 3 bases, with 13 bases between. Germline V lookup: CDR1 MDHEN, CDR2 SYDVKM. In DNA form, the CDR3 reads TGTGCCAGCAGTTCGTCCGGTGAGGGCTACAATGAGCAGTTCTTC. Translation: CASSSSGEGYNEQFF.

The rearrangement uses TRBV2 and TRBJ1-2, with D uncertain. This CDR3 comprises 16 residues. CDR1 SNHLY and CDR2 FYNNEI come from the germline V gene. The V gene lost 2 bases and the J gene lost 0 bases, with 13 bases spanning the gap. CDR3 loop: CASSEFVIQTNYGYTF. CDR3 DNA: TGTGCCAGCAGTGAATTTGTCATACAAACTAACTATGGCTACACCTTC. The variable domain in full, completed from reference TRBV2 and TRBJ1-2, reads EPEVTQTPSHQVTQMGQEVILRCVPISNHLYFYWYRQILGQKVEFLVSFYNNEISEKSEIFDDQFSVERPDGSNFTLKIRSTKLEDSAMYFCASSEFVIQTNYGYTFGSGTRLTVV.

This chain connects TRBV7-2 to TRBJ2-5; the match to TRBD2 covers 11 bases. The junction had 7 bases not matched to a gene; V was cut back by 6 bases and J by 1 base. The CDR3 consists of 16 residues. Germline V CDR1 and CDR2: SGHTA, FQGNSA. CDR3 in DNA: TGTGCCAGCAGGCCTACTAGCGGGAGCCTCCAAGAGACCCAGTACTTC. This codes for CASRPTSGSLQETQYF.

This chain uses TRBV18 with TRBJ1-1, with D perhaps TRBD1 (5 bases). Germline-derived CDR1 and CDR2 are KGHSH and LQKENI. CDR3 length: 12 amino acids. V gave up 2 bases and J gave up 10 bases, with 11 bases separating them. The CDR3, as DNA: TGTGCCAGCTCACCAGTGCAGGGTGGAGCTTTCTTT. Encoded protein: CASSPVQGGAFF.

V and J are TRBV11-2 and TRBJ2-7, with TRBD1 as a possible D gene (5 bases). Germline V gene data show CDR1 as SGHAT and CDR2 as FQNNGV. Trimming pared 3 bases from V and 3 bases from J, leaving 15 bases between. The CDR3 runs 15 residues. The CDR3 nucleotides read TGTGCCAGCAGCTTGAAGGGGAATTGGGGCTACGAGCAGTACTTC. Translation gives CASSLKGNWGYEQYF.

The J gene is TRBJ1-2, the V gene TRBV3-1 (or the pseudogene TRBV3-2); 11 nucleotides line up with TRBD1. The V segment lost 4 bases and the J segment 7 bases; nucleotides outside the gene matches: 5. The CDR3 totals 14 residues. The V gene's germline CDR1 is LGHDT and CDR2 YNNKEL (reference sequence). The CDR3 loop is CASSPWTGGFGYTF. Here the CDR3 DNA reads TGTGCCAGCAGCCCCTGGACAGGGGGCTTTGGCTACACCTTC.

The chain links TRBV4-3 to TRBJ1-1; 8 bases align to TRBD1. V was clipped by 0 bases and J by 4 bases; unmatched bases: 1. From germline, CDR1 is LGHNA and CDR2 YSLEER. CDR3 size: 14 residues. The CDR3 protein is CASSQDTGGTEAFF. CDR3 DNA: TGCGCCAGCAGCCAAGATACAGGGGGCACTGAAGCTTTCTTT.

The table lists this clone with a count of one. The rearrangement joins TRBV2 to TRBJ2-7, with 8 bases identical to TRBD2. The CDR3 runs 15 residues. In germline, CDR1 is SNHLY, CDR2 FYNNEI. V dropped 10 bases and J dropped 1; count of bases not matched to a gene: 12. In DNA, the CDR3 is TGTGCCACCCCCTCGGACGGGAGGGGATCCTACGAGCAGTACTTC. Translation gives CATPSDGRGSYEQYF.

The V and J genes are TRBV6-5 and TRBJ2-3; D is unclear. The CDR3 extends over 13 amino acids. Trimming pared 2 bases from V and 2 bases from J, leaving 5 bases between. Germline CDR1 MNHEY, CDR2 SVGAGI. The DNA of the CDR3 is TGTGCCAGCAGTTACGGCCACACAGATACGCAGTATTTT. It translates to CASSYGHTDTQYF.

This chain links TRBV24-1 with TRBJ2-7; D possibly corresponds to TRBD2 (7 bases). This CDR3 is 16 amino acids long. V was shortened by 4 bases and J by 2 bases, with 17 bases between the two germline ends. Per germline, CDR1 KGHDR and CDR2 SFDVKD. The CDR3 spells CATSDPKRGGAYEQYF. CDR3 DNA sequence: TGTGCCACCAGTGACCCCAAAAGGGGGGGTGCCTACGAGCAGTACTTC.

The chain couples TRBV19 to TRBJ1-3; no reliable D call. Germline CDR1 and CDR2: LNHDA and SQIVND (reference sequence). The CDR3 loop spans 17 amino acids. V lost 3 bases to trimming and J lost 0 bases, with 15 bases between them. As DNA, the CDR3 is TGTGCCAGTAGTATTCCGGGTAACGCTCACTCTGGAAACACCATATATTTT. Its protein product is CASSIPGNAHSGNTIYF.

This clone was detected once. The chain is built from TRBV30 and TRBJ2-1; no reliable D call. CDR1 GTSNPN and CDR2 SVGIG come from the germline V gene (reference sequence). This CDR3 contains 13 residues. V lost 2 bases and J 4 bases, leaving 9 bases between the germline ends. The CDR3 region is CAWSPSYYNEQFF. CDR3 DNA: TGTGCCTGGAGTCCTTCCTATTACAATGAGCAGTTCTTC.

The chain uses TRBV3-1 (or the pseudogene TRBV3-2) and TRBJ2-1; D call uncertain. Germline lookup yields CDR1 LGHDT and CDR2 YNNKEL (reference sequence). V lost 4 bases and J lost 7, with 8 bases in between. The CDR3 extends over 12 amino acids. The CDR3 sequence: CASSPSANEQFF. CDR3 bases: TGTGCCAGCAGCCCTTCAGCGAATGAGCAGTTCTTC.

The rearrangement joins TRBV7-3 to TRBJ2-3; 12 nucleotides line up with TRBD2. V lost 2 bases and J lost 4; bases outside the gene matches: 7. The CDR3 covers 17 residues. From germline, CDR1 is SGHTA and CDR2 FQGTGA. The CDR3 here is CASSLDPSGRGSDTQYF. Here the CDR3 DNA reads TGTGCCAGCAGCTTAGACCCTAGCGGGAGGGGATCAGATACGCAGTATTTT.

The genes are TRBV28 and TRBJ1-1; the match to TRBD1 covers 7 bases. The CDR3 is made up of 15 amino acids. Germline-derived CDR1 and CDR2 are MDHEN and SYDVKM. The V and J ends lost 2 bases and 1 base, in that order; junction bases with no gene match: 4. The CDR3 loop reads CASSLRGHPNTEAFF. CDR3 nucleotides: TGTGCCAGCAGTTTAAGGGGGCATCCGAACACTGAAGCTTTCTTT.

Only one count was recorded for this clone. V gene TRBV7-2 combines with J gene TRBJ2-1; possibly TRBD2 for D (8 bases). In germline, CDR1 is SGHTA, CDR2 FQGNSA. V was cut by 4 bases and J by 5 bases, with 18 bases left in between. There are 16 residues in the CDR3. The CDR3 region is CASSSQGGTSHNEQFF. CDR3 DNA: TGTGCCAGCAGCTCGCAGGGGGGGACTAGTCACAATGAGCAGTTCTTC.

The V gene is TRBV24-1, the J gene TRBJ1-2; TRBD1 is a possible D gene (6 bases). V lost 5 bases and J lost 4, with 16 bases in between. The CDR3 length is 15 residues. Germline CDR1 is KGHDR and CDR2 is SFDVKD. CDR3 in amino acids: CATSAGGGEAYGYTF. CDR3 in DNA: TGTGCCACCAGTGCCGGGGGGGGCGAAGCCTATGGCTACACCTTC.

The rearrangement links TRBV9 to TRBJ2-1; 9 positions agree with TRBD2. In germline, CDR1 is SGDLS, CDR2 YYNGEE. The CDR3 loop spans 17 amino acids. J lost 9 bases, V lost 4 bases, and 17 bases had no gene match. This CDR3 reads CASSPRGSGGSWGEQFF. Here the CDR3 DNA reads TGTGCCAGCAGCCCCCGGGGTAGCGGGGGCTCATGGGGTGAGCAGTTCTTC. The whole variable domain, remainder taken from reference TRBV9 and TRBJ2-1, is DSGVTQTPKHLITATGQRVTLRCSPRSGDLSVYWYQQSLDQGLQFLIQYYNGEERAKGNILERFSAQQFPDLHSELNLSSLELGDSALYFCASSPRGSGGSWGEQFFGPGTRLTVL.

This chain links TRBV24-1 with TRBJ2-5, with 9 nucleotides matching TRBD2. CDR3 size: 15 residues. The germline V gene has CDR1 KGHDR and CDR2 SFDVKD. The trim removed 5 bases at V and 5 bases at J, leaving 8 bases unmatched. DNA for the CDR3: TGTGCCACCAGTGGGGGCGGGAGGGCCGTTGAGACCCAGTACTTC. The encoded protein is CATSGGGRAVETQYF.

The V and J genes are TRBV7-9 and TRBJ1-2; possibly TRBD1 for D (6 bases). Deletions cut 8 bases from V and 2 bases from J, with 24 bases between. The CDR3 totals 17 residues. Germline CDR1 reads SEHNR; CDR2 reads FQNEAQ (reference sequence). The CDR3 DNA reads as TGTGCCAGCCCTCACCCCCTCACAATAGACAGGAACTATGGCTACACCTTC. Translation: CASPHPLTIDRNYGYTF. Combining the CDR3 with reference TRBV7-9 and TRBJ1-2 gives the whole variable domain DTGVSQNPRHKITKRGQNVTFRCDPISEHNRLYWYRQTLGQGPEFLTYFQNEAQLEKSRLLSDRFSAERPKGSFSTLEIQRTEQGDSAMYLCASPHPLTIDRNYGYTFGSGTRLTVV.

The rearrangement links TRBV6-6 to TRBJ2-7; 13 nucleotides match TRBD2. This CDR3 has 15 amino acids. With V trimmed by 6 bases and J by 8 bases, 10 bases remained unmatched. Germline V gives CDR1 MNHNY, CDR2 SVGAGI (reference sequence). In DNA form, the CDR3 reads TGTGCCAGCAGCGTCGGACTAGCGGGAGTCCCGCAGCAGTACTTC. Translating gives CASSVGLAGVPQQYF.

V gene TRBV6-5 combines with J gene TRBJ2-7; a possible D gene is TRBD2 (6 bases). Trimming took off 2 bases at V and 4 bases at J, with 18 bases between the two ends. Per the germline V gene, CDR1 is MNHEY and CDR2 is SVGAGI. The CDR3 is made up of 16 amino acids. The CDR3 sequence: CASSYPRLGGTYEQYF. The CDR3 DNA is TGTGCCAGCAGTTACCCCCGCCTAGGAGGGACTTACGAGCAGTACTTC.

Of note for this clone: Within the sample, other DNA sequences also encode this same CDR3. The rearrangement links TRBV28 to TRBJ1-2; TRBD1 is a possible D gene (5 bases). CDR1 and CDR2 (germline): MDHEN, SYDVKM. V lost 5 bases and J lost 3, with 10 bases in between. This CDR3 has 13 residues. Here the CDR3 DNA reads TGTGCCAGCAGTCCCCCAGGGTACTATGGCTACACCTTC. Encoded protein: CASSPPGYYGYTF.

In its sample, this clone was seen a few times. V usage is TRBV19 and J usage is TRBJ2-7; D possibly corresponds to TRBD1 (5 bases). This CDR3 is built from 13 residues. The germline V and J ends were trimmed by 6 bases and 6 bases, with 15 bases remaining between them. CDR1 and CDR2 from the germline V gene are LNHDA and SQIVND (reference sequence). CDR3 amino acids: CASSGGDSREQYF. DNA of the CDR3: TGTGCCAGTAGCGGCGGCGACAGCCGCGAGCAGTACTTC.

The rearrangement uses TRBV14 and TRBJ1-1; D gene ambiguous. The CDR3 loop spans 16 amino acids. From germline, CDR1 is SGHDN and CDR2 FVKESK. Between the trimmed V and J ends, which lost 5 bases and 0 bases, there was a span of 16 bases. CDR3 sequence reads: CASSDFGSELNTEAFF. The CDR3 region has the DNA TGTGCCAGCAGCGACTTCGGATCGGAATTGAACACTGAAGCTTTCTTT. Supplemented by reference TRBV14 and TRBJ1-1, the full variable domain reads EAGVTQFPSHSVIEKGQTVTLRCDPISGHDNLYWYRRVMGKEIKFLLHFVKESKQDESGMPNNRFLAERTGGTYSTLKVQPAELEDSGVYFCASSDFGSELNTEAFFGQGTRLTVV.

This sequence joins TRBV7-2 and TRBJ2-7; D is perhaps TRBD1 (5 bases). Trimming stripped 2 bases from V and 3 bases from J, with 23 bases between. The CDR3 sequence is 18 residues long. Germline V gene lookup returns CDR1 SGHTA and CDR2 FQGNSA. CDR3: CASSLPLTLTDRVYEQYF. In DNA, the CDR3 is TGTGCCAGCAGCTTACCCCTTACCCTGACAGACCGGGTCTACGAGCAGTACTTC.

The chain couples TRBV4-2 to TRBJ1-2; D uncertain. CDR3 length: 15 amino acids. V gave up 0 bases and J gave up 4 bases, with 12 bases separating them. The V gene's germline CDR1 is LGHNA and CDR2 YNFKEQ. The CDR3 sequence is CASSQDSGLIYGYTF. CDR3 DNA sequence: TGTGCCAGCAGCCAAGATTCAGGACTGATCTATGGCTACACCTTC.

CDR3 loop: CASSLTGQQNYGYTF. The CDR3 coding sequence is TGTGCCAGCAGCTTAACAGGACAGCAAAACTATGGCTACACCTTC. The chain couples TRBV7-3 to TRBJ1-2, with D tentatively TRBD1 (6 bases). This CDR3 region has 15 residues. Germline CDR1 SGHTA, CDR2 FQGTGA. Trimming shortened V by 0 bases and J by 2 bases, and 10 bases separated the two germline ends.